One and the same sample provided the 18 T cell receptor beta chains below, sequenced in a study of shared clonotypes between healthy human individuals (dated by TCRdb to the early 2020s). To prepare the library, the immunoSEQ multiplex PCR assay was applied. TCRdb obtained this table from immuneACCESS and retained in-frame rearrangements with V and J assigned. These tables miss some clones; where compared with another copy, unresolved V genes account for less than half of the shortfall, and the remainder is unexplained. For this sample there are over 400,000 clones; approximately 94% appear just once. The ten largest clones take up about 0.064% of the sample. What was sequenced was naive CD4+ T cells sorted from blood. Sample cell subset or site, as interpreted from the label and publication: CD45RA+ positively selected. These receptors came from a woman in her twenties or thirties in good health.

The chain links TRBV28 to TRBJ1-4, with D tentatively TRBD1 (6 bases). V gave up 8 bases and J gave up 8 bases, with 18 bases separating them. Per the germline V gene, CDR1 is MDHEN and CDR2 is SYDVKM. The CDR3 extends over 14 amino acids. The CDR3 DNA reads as TGTGCCAGCGTGCCCGGGACAACTGGGGAAAAACTGTTTTTT. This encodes CASVPGTTGEKLFF.

The CDR3 protein is CASSLGPGTGGSNQPQHF. The CDR3 bases are TGTGCCAGCAGCTTGGGGCCCGGGACAGGGGGCAGCAATCAGCCCCAGCATTTT. The gene calls are TRBV5-6 and TRBJ1-5; 12 bases match TRBD1. Germline trimming cut 0 bases from V and 1 base from J; bases unmatched to any gene: 5. Germline assignment: CDR1 SGHDT and CDR2 YYEEEE. This CDR3 region has 18 residues.

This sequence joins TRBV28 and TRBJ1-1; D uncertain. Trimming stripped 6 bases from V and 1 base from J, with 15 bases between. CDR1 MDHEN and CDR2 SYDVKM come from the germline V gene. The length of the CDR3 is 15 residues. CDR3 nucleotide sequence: TGTGCCAGCAGCCGGACCCACCCCCCGAACACTGAAGCTTTCTTT. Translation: CASSRTHPPNTEAFF.

In DNA, the CDR3 is TGTGCCACCAGCATAGACAGGGCTTTTGAAAAACTGTTTTTT. Translated, it gives CATSIDRAFEKLFF. The chain joins TRBV15 to TRBJ1-4; 7 bases are a match to TRBD1. Trimming took 4 bases from V and 7 from J; bases not matched to a gene: 6. Germline lookup yields CDR1 LNHNV and CDR2 YYDKDF (reference sequence). The CDR3 extends over 14 amino acids.

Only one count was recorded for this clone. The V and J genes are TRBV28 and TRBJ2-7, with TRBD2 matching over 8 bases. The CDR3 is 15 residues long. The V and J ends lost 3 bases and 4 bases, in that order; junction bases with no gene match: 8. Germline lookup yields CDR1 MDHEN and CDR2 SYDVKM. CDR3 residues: CASSFTPGGSYEQYF. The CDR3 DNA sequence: TGTGCCAGCAGTTTTACCCCGGGAGGGTCTTACGAGCAGTACTTC.

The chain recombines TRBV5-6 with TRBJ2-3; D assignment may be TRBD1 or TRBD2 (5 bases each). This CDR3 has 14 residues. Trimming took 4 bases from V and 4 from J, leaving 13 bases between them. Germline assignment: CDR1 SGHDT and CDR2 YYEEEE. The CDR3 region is CASSLLWGSDTQYF. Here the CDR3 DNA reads TGTGCCAGCAGCCTCCTGTGGGGGTCAGATACGCAGTATTTT.

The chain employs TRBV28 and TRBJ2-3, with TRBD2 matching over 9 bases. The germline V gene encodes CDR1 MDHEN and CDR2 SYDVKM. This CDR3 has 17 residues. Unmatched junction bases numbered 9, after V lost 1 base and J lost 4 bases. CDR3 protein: CASSLSDPGLAADTQYF. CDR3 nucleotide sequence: TGTGCCAGCAGTTTATCGGATCCGGGACTAGCAGCAGATACGCAGTATTTT.

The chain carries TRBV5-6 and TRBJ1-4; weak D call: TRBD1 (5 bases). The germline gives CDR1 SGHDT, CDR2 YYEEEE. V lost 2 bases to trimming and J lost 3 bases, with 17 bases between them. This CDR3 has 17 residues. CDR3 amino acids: CASSFFGARVANEKLFF. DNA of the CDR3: TGTGCCAGCAGCTTTTTTGGGGCAAGGGTTGCTAATGAAAAACTGTTTTTT. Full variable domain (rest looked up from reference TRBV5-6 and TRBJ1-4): DAGVTQSPTHLIKTRGQQVTLRCSPKSGHDTVSWYQQALGQGPQFIFQYYEEEERQRGNFPDRFSGHQFPNYSSELNVNALLLGDSALYLCASSFFGARVANEKLFFGSGTQLSVL.

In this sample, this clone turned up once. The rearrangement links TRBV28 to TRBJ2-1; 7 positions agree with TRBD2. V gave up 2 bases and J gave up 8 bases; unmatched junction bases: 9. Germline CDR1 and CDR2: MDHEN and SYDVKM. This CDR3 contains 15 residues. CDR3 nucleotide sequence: TGTGCCAGCAGTTTAGCGGGAGTGGTGGGGCATGAGCAGTTCTTC. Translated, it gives CASSLAGVVGHEQFF.

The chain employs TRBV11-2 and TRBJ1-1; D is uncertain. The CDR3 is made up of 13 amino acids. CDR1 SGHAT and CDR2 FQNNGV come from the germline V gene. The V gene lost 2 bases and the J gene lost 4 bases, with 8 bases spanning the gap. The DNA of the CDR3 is TGTGCCAGCAGCTTAAATGGGATCACTGAAGCTTTCTTT. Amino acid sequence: CASSLNGITEAFF.

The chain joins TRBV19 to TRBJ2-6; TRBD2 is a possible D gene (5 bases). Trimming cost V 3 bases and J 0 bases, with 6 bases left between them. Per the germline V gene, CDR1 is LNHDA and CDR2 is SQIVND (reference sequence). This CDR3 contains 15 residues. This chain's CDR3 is CASSIAGSGANVLTF. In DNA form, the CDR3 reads TGTGCCAGTAGTATCGCGGGCTCTGGGGCCAACGTCCTGACTTTC.

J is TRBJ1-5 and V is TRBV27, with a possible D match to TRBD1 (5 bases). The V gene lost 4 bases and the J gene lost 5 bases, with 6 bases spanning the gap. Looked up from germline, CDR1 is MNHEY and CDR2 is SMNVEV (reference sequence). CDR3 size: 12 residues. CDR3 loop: CASSSRDQPQHF. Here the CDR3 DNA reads TGTGCCAGCAGTTCCAGGGATCAGCCCCAGCATTTT.

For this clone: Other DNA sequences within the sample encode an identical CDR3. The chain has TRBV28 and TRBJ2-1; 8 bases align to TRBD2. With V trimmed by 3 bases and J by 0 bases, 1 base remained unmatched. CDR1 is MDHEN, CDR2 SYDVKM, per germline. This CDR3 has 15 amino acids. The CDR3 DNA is TGTGCCAGCAGTTTGGCGGGAGGCTCCTACAATGAGCAGTTCTTC. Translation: CASSLAGGSYNEQFF.

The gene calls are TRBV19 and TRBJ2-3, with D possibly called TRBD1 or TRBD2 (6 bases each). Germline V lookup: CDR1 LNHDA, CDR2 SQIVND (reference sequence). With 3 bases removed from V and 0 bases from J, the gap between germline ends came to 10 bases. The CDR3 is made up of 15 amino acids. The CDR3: CASSMVGGSTDTQYF. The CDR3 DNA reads TGTGCCAGTAGTATGGTAGGGGGGAGCACAGATACGCAGTATTTT.

Written as DNA, the CDR3 is TGCGCCAGCAGCTTGGAACAGGGGGCATACAATGAGCAGTTCTTC. Translated, it gives CASSLEQGAYNEQFF. The chain recombines TRBV5-1 with TRBJ2-1, with 9 bases fitting TRBD1. V lost 0 bases, J lost 4 bases, and 2 bases stayed unmatched. This CDR3 contains 15 residues. Germline lookup yields CDR1 SGHRS and CDR2 YFSETQ.

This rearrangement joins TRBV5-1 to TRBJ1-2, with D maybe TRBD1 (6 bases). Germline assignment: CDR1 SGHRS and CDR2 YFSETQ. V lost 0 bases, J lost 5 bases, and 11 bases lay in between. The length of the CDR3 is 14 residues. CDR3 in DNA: TGCGCCAGCAGCTTGGGGCAGGGGCGGTATGGCTACACCTTC. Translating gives CASSLGQGRYGYTF.

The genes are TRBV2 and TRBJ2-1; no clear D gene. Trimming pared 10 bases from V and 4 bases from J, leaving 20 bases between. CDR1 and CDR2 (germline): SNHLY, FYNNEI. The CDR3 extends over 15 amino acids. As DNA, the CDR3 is TGTGCCACCCGCCGCGAGCGACCGACATACAATGAGCAGTTCTTC. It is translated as CATRRERPTYNEQFF.

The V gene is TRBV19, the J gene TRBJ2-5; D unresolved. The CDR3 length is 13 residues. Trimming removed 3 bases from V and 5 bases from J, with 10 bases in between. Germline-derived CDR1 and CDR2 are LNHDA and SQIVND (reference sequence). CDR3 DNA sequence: TGTGCCAGTAGTATGAGTCGCCAGGAGACCCAGTACTTC. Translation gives CASSMSRQETQYF.